This T cell receptor (beta chain) was sequenced in a study of T cell changes during pregnancy in multiple sclerosis (dated by TCRdb to about 2019). Regarding the study in general: The study looked at changes in the T cell repertoire across pregnancy in women with multiple sclerosis.

Preparation of the library involved the immunoSEQ multiplex PCR assay. TCRdb took over this immuneACCESS table, retaining in-frame rearrangements with V and J assigned. Such tables are incomplete; in checked studies, under half of the missing clones stem from an unresolved V gene, and the remainder is unexplained. For this sample there are about 50,000 clones; 94% appear just once. Of the sample, around 0.3% is held by the ten largest clones. To note about this clone: Its antigen is not yet known. No per-base quality is available; no much larger clone lies one base away.

From cysteine to phenylalanine, the CDR3 is 15 amino acids long. Of all the DNA, just the CDR3 is kept, 45 bases in frame from base 1. CDR1 and CDR2 were assigned from the germline V gene as SGHRS and YFSETQ. Unmatched junction bases come to 3, with V trimmed by 2 bases and J by 2 bases. The chain is assembled from TRBV5-1 and TRBJ2-2; TRBD1 fits 7 bases in the junction. The source of this sequence is a female donor with multiple sclerosis, enrolled in a pregnancy study. Sequencing used CD4+ T cells from peripheral blood mononuclear cells, obtained in the third trimester of pregnancy. This receptor carries the CDR3 CASSFDRVNTGELFF. The sequence in DNA is TGCGCCAGCAGCTTTGACAGGGTTAACACCGGGGAGCTGTTTTTT.